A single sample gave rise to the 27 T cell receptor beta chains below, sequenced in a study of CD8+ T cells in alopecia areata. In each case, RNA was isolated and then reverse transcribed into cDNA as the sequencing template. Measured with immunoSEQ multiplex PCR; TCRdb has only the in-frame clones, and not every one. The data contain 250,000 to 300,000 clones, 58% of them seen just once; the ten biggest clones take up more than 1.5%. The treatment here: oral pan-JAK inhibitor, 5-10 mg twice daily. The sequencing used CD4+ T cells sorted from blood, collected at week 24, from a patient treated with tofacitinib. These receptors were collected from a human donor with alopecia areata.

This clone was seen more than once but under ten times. CDR3 DNA: TGTGCCAGCTCACCACCCGGGACAGGGTGGAACACTGAAGCTTTCTTT. Translated, it gives CASSPPGTGWNTEAFF. The V gene is TRBV18, the J gene TRBJ1-1; 9 bases map to TRBD1. J gave up 1 base and V 0 bases, and 3 bases lay outside the gene matches. In germline, CDR1 is KGHSH, CDR2 LQKENI. The CDR3 is made up of 16 amino acids.

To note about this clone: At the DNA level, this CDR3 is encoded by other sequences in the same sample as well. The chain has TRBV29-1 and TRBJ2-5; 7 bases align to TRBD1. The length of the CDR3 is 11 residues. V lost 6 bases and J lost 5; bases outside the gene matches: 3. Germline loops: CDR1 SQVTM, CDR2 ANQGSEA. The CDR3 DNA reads TGCAGCGTGGGACAGCAGGAGACCCAGTACTTC. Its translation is CSVGQQETQYF.

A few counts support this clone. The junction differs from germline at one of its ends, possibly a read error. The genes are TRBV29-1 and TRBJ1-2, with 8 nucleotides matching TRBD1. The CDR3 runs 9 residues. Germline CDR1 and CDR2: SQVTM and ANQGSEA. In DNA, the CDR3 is TGCAGCGTGGACAGGGAGGAAGACTTC. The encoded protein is CSVDREEDF.

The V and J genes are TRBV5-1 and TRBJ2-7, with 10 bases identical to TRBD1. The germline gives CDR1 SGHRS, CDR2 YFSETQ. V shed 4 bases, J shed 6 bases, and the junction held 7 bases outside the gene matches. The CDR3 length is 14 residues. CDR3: CASSTGQGTAEQYF. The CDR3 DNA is TGCGCCAGCAGCACGGGACAGGGGACCGCCGAGCAGTACTTC.

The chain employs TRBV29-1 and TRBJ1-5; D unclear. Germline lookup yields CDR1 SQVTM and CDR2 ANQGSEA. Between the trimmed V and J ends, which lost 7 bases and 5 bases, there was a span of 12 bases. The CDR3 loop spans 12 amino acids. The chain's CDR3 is CSARGWDQPQHF. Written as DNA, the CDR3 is TGCAGCGCCCGAGGGTGGGATCAGCCCCAGCATTTT.

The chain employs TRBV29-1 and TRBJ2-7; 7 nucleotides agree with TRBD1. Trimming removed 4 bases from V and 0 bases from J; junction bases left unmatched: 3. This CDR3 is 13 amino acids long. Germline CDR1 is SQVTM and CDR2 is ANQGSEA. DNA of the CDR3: TGCAGCGTTGGGGACAGTCGCTCCTACGAGCAGTACTTC. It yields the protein CSVGDSRSYEQYF.

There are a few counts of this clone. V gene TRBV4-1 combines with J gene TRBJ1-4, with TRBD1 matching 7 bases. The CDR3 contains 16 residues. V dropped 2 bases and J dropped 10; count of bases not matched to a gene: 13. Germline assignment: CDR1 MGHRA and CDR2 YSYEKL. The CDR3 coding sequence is TGCGCCAGCAGCCAACCCCGAGAGGACAGGAGGAGAAAACTGTTTTTT. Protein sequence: CASSQPREDRRRKLFF.

The CDR3 region is CASSLETQSEQYF. For the CDR3, the DNA is TGTGCCAGCAGCTTAGAAACCCAGAGTGAGCAGTACTTC. V is TRBV2 and J is TRBJ2-7; D gene ambiguous. The CDR3 covers 13 residues. The V end lost 6 bases, the J end lost 7 bases, and 16 bases lay between the germline ends. CDR1 is SNHLY and CDR2 is FYNNEI in the germline V gene.

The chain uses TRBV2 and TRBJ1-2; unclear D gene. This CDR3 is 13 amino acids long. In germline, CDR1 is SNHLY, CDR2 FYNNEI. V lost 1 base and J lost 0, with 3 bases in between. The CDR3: CASSEDTNYGYTF. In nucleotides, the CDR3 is TGTGCCAGCAGTGAAGACACTAACTATGGCTACACCTTC.

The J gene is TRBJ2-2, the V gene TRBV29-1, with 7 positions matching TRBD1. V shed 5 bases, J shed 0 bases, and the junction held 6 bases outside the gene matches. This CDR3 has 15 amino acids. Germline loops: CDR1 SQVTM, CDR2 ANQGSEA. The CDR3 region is CSVPTGTANTGELFF. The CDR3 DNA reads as TGCAGCGTTCCAACCGGGACAGCGAACACCGGGGAGCTGTTTTTT.

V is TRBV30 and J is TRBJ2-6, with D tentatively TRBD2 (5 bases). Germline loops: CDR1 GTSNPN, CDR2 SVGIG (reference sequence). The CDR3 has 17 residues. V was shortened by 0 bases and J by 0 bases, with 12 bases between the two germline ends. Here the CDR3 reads CAWSVVRGYSGANVLTF. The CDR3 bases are TGTGCCTGGAGTGTGGTCCGAGGGTACTCTGGGGCCAACGTCCTGACTTTC.

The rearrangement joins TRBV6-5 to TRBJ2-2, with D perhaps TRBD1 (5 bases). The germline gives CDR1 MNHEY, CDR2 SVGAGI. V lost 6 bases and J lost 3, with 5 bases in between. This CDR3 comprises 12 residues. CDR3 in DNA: TGTGCCAGCAGAGGGGACACCGGGGAGCTGTTTTTT. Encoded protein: CASRGDTGELFF.

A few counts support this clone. The CDR3 DNA reads as TGTGCCAGCAGCGCCTTTCAGGGGAGAGAAGACTACACCTTC. Translated: CASSAFQGREDYTF. The gene calls are TRBV9 and TRBJ1-2, with a tentative D call TRBD1 (6 bases). The CDR3 runs 14 residues. V was shortened by 3 bases and J by 10 bases, with 19 bases between the two germline ends. Germline CDR1 SGDLS, CDR2 YYNGEE.

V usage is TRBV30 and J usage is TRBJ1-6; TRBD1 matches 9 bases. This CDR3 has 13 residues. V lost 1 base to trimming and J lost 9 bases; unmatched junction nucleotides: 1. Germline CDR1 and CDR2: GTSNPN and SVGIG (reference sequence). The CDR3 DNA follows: TGTGCCTGGAGTGGGGACAGGGCTTCACCCCTCCACTTT. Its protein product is CAWSGDRASPLHF.

Here the CDR3 DNA reads TGTGCCAGCAAAGTGAGAGCCTTGGCGGATACGCAGTATTTT. Translating gives CASKVRALADTQYF. This chain uses TRBV2 with TRBJ2-3; D is unclear. CDR1 SNHLY and CDR2 FYNNEI come from the germline V gene. CDR3 size: 14 residues. The V and J ends lost 7 bases and 6 bases respectively, with 17 bases between them.

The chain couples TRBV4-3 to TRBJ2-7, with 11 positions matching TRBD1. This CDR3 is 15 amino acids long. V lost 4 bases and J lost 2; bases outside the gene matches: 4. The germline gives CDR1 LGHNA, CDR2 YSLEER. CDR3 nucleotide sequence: TGCGCCAGCAGCCGAGGGACAGGGGGGACCTACGAGCAGTACTTC. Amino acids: CASSRGTGGTYEQYF.

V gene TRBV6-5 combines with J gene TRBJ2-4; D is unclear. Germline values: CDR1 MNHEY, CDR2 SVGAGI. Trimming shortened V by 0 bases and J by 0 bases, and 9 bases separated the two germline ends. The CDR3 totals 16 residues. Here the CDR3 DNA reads TGTGCCAGCAGTTACTCGATGGGATTAGCCAAAAACATTCAGTACTTC. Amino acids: CASSYSMGLAKNIQYF.

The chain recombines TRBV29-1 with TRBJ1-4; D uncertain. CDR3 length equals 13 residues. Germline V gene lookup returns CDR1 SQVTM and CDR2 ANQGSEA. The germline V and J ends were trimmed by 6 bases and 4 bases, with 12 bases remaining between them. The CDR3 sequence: CSVCGRNNEKLFF. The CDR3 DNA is TGCAGCGTGTGCGGACGGAATAATGAAAAACTGTTTTTT.

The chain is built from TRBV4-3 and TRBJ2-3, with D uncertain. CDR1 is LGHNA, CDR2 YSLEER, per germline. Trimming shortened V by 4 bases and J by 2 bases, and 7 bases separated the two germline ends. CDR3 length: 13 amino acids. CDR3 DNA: TGCGCCAGCAGCCCTCAGGACACAGATACGCAGTATTTT. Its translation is CASSPQDTDTQYF.

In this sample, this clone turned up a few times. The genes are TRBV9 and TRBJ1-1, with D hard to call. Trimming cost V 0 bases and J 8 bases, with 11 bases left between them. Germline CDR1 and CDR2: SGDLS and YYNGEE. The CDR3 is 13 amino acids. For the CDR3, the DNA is TGTGCCAGCAGCGTAGAAACGGACTTAGAAGCTTTCTTT. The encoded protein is CASSVETDLEAFF.

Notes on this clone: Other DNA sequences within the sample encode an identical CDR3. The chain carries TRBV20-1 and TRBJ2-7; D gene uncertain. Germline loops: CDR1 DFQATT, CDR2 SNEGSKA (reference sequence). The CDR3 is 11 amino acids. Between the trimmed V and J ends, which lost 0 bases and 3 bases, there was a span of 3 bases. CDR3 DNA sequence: TGCAGTGCTAGAGAAAACTACGAGCAGTACTTC. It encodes CSARENYEQYF.

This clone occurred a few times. CDR3 protein: CASSLKTGSTDTQYF. CDR3 coding DNA: TGTGCCAGCTCACTGAAGACAGGTAGCACAGATACGCAGTATTTT. This chain connects TRBV18 to TRBJ2-3; possible D gene TRBD1, 6 bases. Germline CDR1 KGHSH, CDR2 LQKENI. This CDR3 spans 15 amino acids. Trimming left V 4 bases short and J 0 bases short, with 11 bases between. The full variable domain, its missing parts supplied by reference TRBV18 and TRBJ2-3, is NAGVMQNPRHLVRRRGQEARLRCSPMKGHSHVYWYRQLPEEGLKFMVYLQKENIIDESGMPKERFSAEFPKEGPSILRIQQVVRGDSAAYFCASSLKTGSTDTQYFGPGTRLTVL.

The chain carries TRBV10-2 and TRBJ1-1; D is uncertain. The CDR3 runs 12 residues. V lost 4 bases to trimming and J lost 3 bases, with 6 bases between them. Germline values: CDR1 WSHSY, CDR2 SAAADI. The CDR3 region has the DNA TGCGCCAGCAGTGTTGGTTACACTGAAGCTTTCTTT. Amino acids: CASSVGYTEAFF.

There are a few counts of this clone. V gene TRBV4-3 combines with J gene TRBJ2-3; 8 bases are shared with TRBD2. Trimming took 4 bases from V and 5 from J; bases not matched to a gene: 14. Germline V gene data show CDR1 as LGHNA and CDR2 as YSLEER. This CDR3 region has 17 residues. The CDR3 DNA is TGCGCCAGCAGCCTCACTGAGGTAGCGGGGTATGGAGATACGCAGTATTTT. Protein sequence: CASSLTEVAGYGDTQYF.

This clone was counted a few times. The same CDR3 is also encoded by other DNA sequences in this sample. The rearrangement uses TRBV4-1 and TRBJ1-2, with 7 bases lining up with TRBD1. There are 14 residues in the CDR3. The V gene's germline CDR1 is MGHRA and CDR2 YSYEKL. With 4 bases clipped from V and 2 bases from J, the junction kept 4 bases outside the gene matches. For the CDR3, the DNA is TGCGCCAGCAGCCCCCCGACAGGGAACTATGGCTACACCTTC. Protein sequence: CASSPPTGNYGYTF.

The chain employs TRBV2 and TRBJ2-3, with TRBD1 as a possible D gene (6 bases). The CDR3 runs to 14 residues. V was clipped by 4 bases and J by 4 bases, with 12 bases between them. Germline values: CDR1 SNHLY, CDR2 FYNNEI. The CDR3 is CASSVPAGADTQYF. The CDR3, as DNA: TGTGCCAGCAGTGTCCCCGCAGGGGCAGATACGCAGTATTTT.

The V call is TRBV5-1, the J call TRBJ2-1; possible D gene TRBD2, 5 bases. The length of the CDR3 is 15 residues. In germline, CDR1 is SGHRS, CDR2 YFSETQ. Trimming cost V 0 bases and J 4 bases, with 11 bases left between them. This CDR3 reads CASSLAGYAYNEQFF. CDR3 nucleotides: TGCGCCAGCAGCTTGGCGGGGTACGCATACAATGAGCAGTTCTTC.